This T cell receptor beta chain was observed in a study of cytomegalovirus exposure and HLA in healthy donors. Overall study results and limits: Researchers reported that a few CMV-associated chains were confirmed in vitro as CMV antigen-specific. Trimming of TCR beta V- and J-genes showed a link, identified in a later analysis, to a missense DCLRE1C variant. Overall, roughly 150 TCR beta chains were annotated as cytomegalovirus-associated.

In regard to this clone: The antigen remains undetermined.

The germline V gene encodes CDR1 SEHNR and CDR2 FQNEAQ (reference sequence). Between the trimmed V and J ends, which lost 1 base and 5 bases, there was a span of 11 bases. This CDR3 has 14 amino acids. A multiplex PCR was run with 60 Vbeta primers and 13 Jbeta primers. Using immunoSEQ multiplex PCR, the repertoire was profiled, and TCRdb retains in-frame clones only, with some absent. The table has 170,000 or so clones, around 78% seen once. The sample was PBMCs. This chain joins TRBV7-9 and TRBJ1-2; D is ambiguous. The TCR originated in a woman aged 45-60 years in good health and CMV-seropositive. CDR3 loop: CASSLGRGGYGYTF. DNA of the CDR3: TGTGCCAGCAGCTTAGGCCGGGGTGGGTATGGCTACACCTTC.